This record covers a single TCR beta chain. This entry belongs to a study of blood T cell repertoires in COVID-19. Study-level information: The United States, Italy and Spain supplied acute and convalescent COVID-19 samples. Sample material is recorded as cDNA or gDNA derived from T cells, B-cell-depleted T cells, or PBMCs.

TCRdb's copy holds only in-frame clones and misses some; the assay was immunoSEQ multiplex PCR. Counted here are tens of thousands of clones, 86% occurring once; the ten biggest clones make up 20% to 25%. Germline V gene sequence: CDR1 SGHRS, CDR2 YFSETQ. The CDR3 is 14 residues long. Deletions cut 1 base from V and 5 bases from J, with 13 bases between. The specimen sequenced was peripheral blood. V usage is TRBV5-1 and J usage is TRBJ2-7; D is undetermined. This clonotype was obtained from a woman aged 80 or older in a cohort sampled during active or convalescent COVID-19. The CDR3 sequence: CASSLRFVSDEQYF. DNA of the CDR3: TGCGCCAGCAGCTTGCGGTTTGTGAGCGACGAGCAGTACTTC.